Listed here are 10 T cell receptor beta chains from one sample, sequenced in a study of blood T cell repertoires in COVID-19. TCRdb's copy holds only in-frame clones and misses some; the assay was immunoSEQ multiplex PCR. The table has under 200,000 clones, around nine tenths seen once. Sequencing input: PBMCs or T cells enriched from blood (not recorded which). These receptors originate from a woman in her forties or fifties who had recovered from COVID-19.

The chain has TRBV18 and TRBJ1-1; possibly TRBD1 for D (6 bases). The CDR3 runs 13 residues. The V gene's germline CDR1 is KGHSH and CDR2 LQKENI. V shed 6 bases and J shed 1 base, with 9 bases lying between them. The CDR3 coding sequence is TGTGCCAGCTCGCTACAGGGGAACACTGAAGCTTTCTTT. The encoded protein is CASSLQGNTEAFF.

Written as DNA, the CDR3 is TGTGCCAGTAGTCTTCCCCGGCGGGACTATGGCTACACCTTC. This codes for CASSLPRRDYGYTF. The genes are TRBV19 and TRBJ1-2; D remains unclear. Trimming took off 5 bases at V and 3 bases at J, with 13 bases between the two ends. CDR1 LNHDA and CDR2 SQIVND come from the germline V gene (reference sequence). The CDR3 runs 14 residues.

The rearrangement links TRBV19 to TRBJ2-3; tentatively, D is TRBD2 (6 bases). CDR1 is LNHDA, CDR2 SQIVND, per germline (reference sequence). This CDR3 contains 13 residues. V was cut by 5 bases and J by 5 bases, with 11 bases left in between. CDR3 residues: CASSAGSGDTQYF. As DNA, the CDR3 is TGTGCCAGTAGTGCCGGGAGTGGAGATACGCAGTATTTT.

The V and J genes are TRBV6-5 and TRBJ1-4; 7 nucleotides match TRBD1. This CDR3 region has 15 residues. Germline V CDR1 and CDR2: MNHEY, SVGAGI. With V trimmed by 0 bases and J by 5 bases, 3 bases remained unmatched. CDR3 sequence: CASSYSGGGNEKLFF. The CDR3 bases are TGTGCCAGCAGTTACTCAGGGGGCGGCAATGAAAAACTGTTTTTT.

The chain combines TRBV7-2 with TRBJ1-1; the match to TRBD1 covers 8 bases. The trim removed 3 bases at V and 0 bases at J, leaving 9 bases unmatched. The CDR3 consists of 17 residues. The germline gives CDR1 SGHTA, CDR2 FQGNSA. The CDR3 DNA sequence: TGTGCCAGCAGCTTGGGTCGCAGGGGGCTTTTGAACACTGAAGCTTTCTTT. Residues: CASSLGRRGLLNTEAFF.

This clone was observed a single time. The chain uses TRBV6-2 or TRBV6-3 and TRBJ2-1; a weak D match, TRBD2 (5 bases). The CDR3 spans 13 residues. Germline CDR1 MNHEY, CDR2 SVGEGT. The V and J ends lost 4 bases and 5 bases respectively, with 9 bases between them. CDR3: CASSLDFDNEQFF. Here the CDR3 DNA reads TGTGCCAGCAGTTTGGACTTTGACAATGAGCAGTTCTTC.

This chain joins TRBV14 and TRBJ2-1, with 15 bases identical to TRBD2. Unmatched junction bases numbered 9, after V lost 3 bases and J lost 0 bases. CDR3 length: 20 residues. Germline V gives CDR1 SGHDN, CDR2 FVKESK. The CDR3 is CASSQTGGLAGGSSYNEQFF. CDR3 nucleotide sequence: TGTGCCAGCAGCCAGACAGGAGGACTAGCGGGGGGGAGCTCCTACAATGAGCAGTTCTTC.

The chain links TRBV7-2 to TRBJ1-5; tentative D call: TRBD1 (6 bases). The germline gives CDR1 SGHTA, CDR2 FQGNSA. CDR3 size: 18 residues. Trimming left V 5 bases short and J 0 bases short, with 20 bases between. The CDR3, as DNA: TGTGCCAGCAGCCCAGGGGCCGGGTTTTTGTATAGCAATCAGCCCCAGCATTTT. Its protein is CASSPGAGFLYSNQPQHF.

This chain joins TRBV11-2 and TRBJ2-5; 8 nucleotides match TRBD2. The CDR3 spans 13 residues. Germline V gives CDR1 SGHAT, CDR2 FQNNGV. V shed 6 bases, J shed 4 bases, and the junction held 4 bases outside the gene matches. CDR3: CASRRSGGETQYF. CDR3 nucleotide sequence: TGTGCCAGCAGACGGAGCGGGGGAGAGACCCAGTACTTC.

This chain joins TRBV6-2 or TRBV6-3 and TRBJ1-2; 10 bases map to TRBD1. CDR1 is MNHEY and CDR2 is SVGEGT in the germline V gene. The CDR3 loop spans 15 amino acids. J was trimmed by 6 bases and V by 4 bases; bases with no gene match: 8. In nucleotides, the CDR3 is TGTGCCAGCAGTTGGGGGACAGGGGTCCTCAATGGCTACACCTTC. Amino acid sequence: CASSWGTGVLNGYTF.